The subject of this entry is one T cell receptor (beta chain). Its antigen is not identified. The same CDR3 can be traced to other DNA sequences in this sample. Germline V CDR1 and CDR2: SGHRS, YFSETQ. Trimming removed 4 bases from V and 0 bases from J, with 10 bases in between. CDR3 length: 14 amino acids. This entry comes from a study of cytomegalovirus exposure and HLA in healthy donors. Study as a whole: Early released data comprised 75 million to 100 million unique TCRs from HLA-typed donors. Study findings and constraints: In a later analysis, specific HLA alleles were associated with 15,000 to 20,000 TCR beta sequences at a 0.05 false discovery rate. One cluster of highly shared sequence variants probably arose as a sequencing artifact.

The PCR was carried out with 60 Vbeta primers and 13 Jbeta primers. Authors' methods: Later work found 80 million to 85 million unique TCR beta chains, with 9.5 million to 14 million shared. Sequencing used immunoSEQ multiplex PCR; TCRdb keeps in-frame clones, though not all of them. V and J calls and clone size come straight from that table; D and trimming were deduced from the DNA. The sample yields about 98,000 clones, under 80% seen once. This chain joins TRBV5-1 and TRBJ1-1; D is possibly TRBD1 (6 bases). The sequence was obtained from a human donor in good health. Sequenced input: PBMCs. The CDR3 DNA sequence: TGCGCCAGCAGCCTGGACAGCCTGAACACTGAAGCTTTCTTT. Its protein product is CASSLDSLNTEAFF. Based on the CDR3 plus reference TRBV5-1 and TRBJ1-1, the full variable domain is KAGVTQTPRYLIKTRGQQVTLSCSPISGHRSVSWYQQTPGQGLQFLFEYFSETQRNKGNFPGRFSGRQFSNSRSEMNVSTLELGDSALYLCASSLDSLNTEAFFGQGTRLTVV.